The 8 T cell receptor beta chains below were found in one sample sequenced in a study of T cell changes during pregnancy in multiple sclerosis. Assay: immunoSEQ multiplex PCR; the TCRdb copy retains only in-frame clones and omits some. The repertoire holds about 60,000 clones, with about 92% as singletons. This specimen was peripheral blood, taken in the third trimester of pregnancy. These receptors came from a female donor in good health, enrolled as a control in a pregnancy study.

The gene calls are TRBV27 and TRBJ2-3, with TRBD2 matching over 7 bases. The CDR3 totals 15 residues. After removal of 2 bases from V and 0 bases from J, the junction contained 2 bases not matched to a gene. Germline CDR1 and CDR2: MNHEY and SMNVEV (reference sequence). CDR3 nucleotide sequence: TGTGCCAGCAGTTTAGCGGGAGAGAGCACAGATACGCAGTATTTT. It codes for CASSLAGESTDTQYF.

The chain joins TRBV30 to TRBJ1-1, with D perhaps matching TRBD1 (6 bases). Germline CDR1 is GTSNPN and CDR2 is SVGIG (reference sequence). The germline V and J ends were trimmed by 2 bases and 3 bases, with 16 bases remaining between them. The CDR3 totals 15 residues. This CDR3 is CAWSRGGAGDTEAFF. DNA of the CDR3: TGTGCCTGGAGTCGGGGGGGGGCTGGGGACACTGAAGCTTTCTTT. Combining the CDR3 with reference TRBV30 and TRBJ1-1 gives the whole variable domain SQTIHQWPATLVQPVGSPLSLECTVEGTSNPNLYWYRQAAGRGLQLLFYSVGIGQISSEVPQNLSASRPQDRQFILSSKKLLLSDSGFYLCAWSRGGAGDTEAFFGQGTRLTVV.

The rearrangement links TRBV5-1 to TRBJ2-7; the match to TRBD2 covers 9 bases. This CDR3 region has 14 residues. Looked up from germline, CDR1 is SGHRS and CDR2 is YFSETQ. V trimming: 5 bases; J trimming: 5 bases; junction bases outside the gene matches: 8. The CDR3 bases are TGCGCCAGCAGGCCCGGGACTAGCATCGACGAGCAGTACTTC. Protein sequence: CASRPGTSIDEQYF.

The genes are TRBV4-2 and TRBJ2-3, with TRBD2 matching over 15 bases. This CDR3 has 17 amino acids. The V gene's germline CDR1 is LGHNA and CDR2 YNFKEQ. With 0 bases clipped from V and 6 bases from J, the junction kept 4 bases outside the gene matches. The CDR3: CASSQEPGLAGGDTQYF. The CDR3 DNA is TGTGCCAGCAGCCAAGAACCCGGACTAGCGGGGGGGGATACGCAGTATTTT.

The rearrangement links TRBV6-6 to TRBJ2-1, with a tentative D call TRBD2 (6 bases). The CDR3 loop spans 13 amino acids. Trimming removed 6 bases at V and 5 bases at J, with 11 bases between. Germline lookup yields CDR1 MNHNY and CDR2 SVGAGI (reference sequence). The chain's CDR3 is CASSSGTHNEQFF. The CDR3 nucleotides are TGTGCCAGCAGCTCCGGGACTCACAATGAGCAGTTCTTC.

The V call is TRBV7-2, the J call TRBJ1-5; D is possibly TRBD1 (5 bases). The V end lost 5 bases, the J end lost 4 bases, and 15 bases lay between the germline ends. Germline CDR1 reads SGHTA; CDR2 reads FQGNSA. The CDR3 is 15 amino acids. The CDR3 bases are TGTGCCAGCAGCCTGCAGGGAGGGCAGAATCAGCCCCAGCATTTT. Amino acids: CASSLQGGQNQPQHF.

CDR3 nucleotide sequence: TGTGCCAGCAGCTTCAATACCGACAGGTTTGAAGCTTTCTTT. This sequence encodes CASSFNTDRFEAFF. V gene TRBV11-3 combines with J gene TRBJ1-1; tentatively, D is TRBD1 (6 bases). The CDR3 totals 14 residues. Deletions cut 3 bases from V and 7 bases from J, with 15 bases between. CDR1 and CDR2 (germline): SGHNT, YENEEA.

The genes are TRBV19 and TRBJ1-1; D ambiguous. This CDR3 has 14 residues. Germline CDR1 LNHDA, CDR2 SQIVND (reference sequence). Trimming cost V 5 bases and J 0 bases, with 10 bases left between them. CDR3 region: CASSQEDLNTEAFF. The CDR3 region has the DNA TGTGCCAGTAGTCAAGAAGACTTGAACACTGAAGCTTTCTTT.